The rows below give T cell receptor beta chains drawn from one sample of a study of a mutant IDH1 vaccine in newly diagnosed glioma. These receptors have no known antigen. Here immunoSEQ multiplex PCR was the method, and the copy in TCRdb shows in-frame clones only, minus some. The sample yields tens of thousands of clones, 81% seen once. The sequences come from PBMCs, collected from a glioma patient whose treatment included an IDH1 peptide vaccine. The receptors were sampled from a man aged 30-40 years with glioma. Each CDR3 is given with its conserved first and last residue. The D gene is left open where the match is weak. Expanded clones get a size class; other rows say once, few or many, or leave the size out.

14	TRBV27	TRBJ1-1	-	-	CASRPVGLGTEAFF	TGTGCCAGCAGGCCGGTAGGGTTGGGCACTGAAGCTTTCTTT
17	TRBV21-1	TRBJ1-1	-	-	CASSKAQGDRNNTEAFF	TGTGCCAGCAGCAAAGCGCAAGGAGACAGAAATAACACTGAAGCTTTCTTT
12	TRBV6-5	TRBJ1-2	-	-	CASSSDFYGYTF	TGTGCCAGCAGTTCGGATTTCTATGGCTACACCTTC
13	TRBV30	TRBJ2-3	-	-	CAWRDPSTDTQYF	TGTGCCTGGAGGGACCCTAGCACAGATACGCAGTATTTT
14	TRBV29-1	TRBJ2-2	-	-	CSVVKGGYSGELFF	TGCAGCGTTGTTAAGGGCGGGTATTCCGGGGAGCTGTTTTTT
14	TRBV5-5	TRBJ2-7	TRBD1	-	CASSLVRGPYEQYF	TGTGCCAGCAGCTTGGTGAGGGGGCCCTACGAGCAGTACTTC
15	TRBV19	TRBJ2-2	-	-	CASRGSSRGAGELFF	TGTGCCAGCCGGGGTTCCTCCAGGGGCGCCGGGGAGCTGTTTTTT
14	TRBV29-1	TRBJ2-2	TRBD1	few	CSVTGGLNTGELFF	TGCAGCGTCACAGGGGGCCTGAACACCGGGGAGCTGTTTTTT
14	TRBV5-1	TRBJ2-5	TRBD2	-	CASSWGLAQDAQYF	TGCGCCAGCAGCTGGGGACTAGCCCAGGATGCCCAGTACTTC
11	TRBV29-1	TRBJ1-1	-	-	CSVYSNTEAFF	TGCAGCGTGTATTCTAACACTGAAGCTTTCTTT
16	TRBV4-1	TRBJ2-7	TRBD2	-	CASSQDILAGGPWQYF	TGCGCCAGCAGCCAAGATATCCTAGCGGGAGGGCCTTGGCAGTACTTC
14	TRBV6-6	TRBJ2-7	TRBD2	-	CASSPAGTYYEQYF	TGTGCCAGCAGTCCAGCGGGAACATACTACGAGCAGTACTTC
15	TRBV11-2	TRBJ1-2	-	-	CASSFSQDGLYGYTF	TGTGCCAGCAGCTTCAGTCAGGACGGCCTCTATGGCTACACCTTC
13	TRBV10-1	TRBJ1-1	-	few	CASRSGSNTEAFF	TGCGCCAGCAGATCCGGGTCGAACACTGAAGCTTTCTTT
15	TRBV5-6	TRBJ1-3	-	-	CASSLAAVSGNTIYF	TGTGCCAGCAGCTTGGCGGCGGTCTCTGGAAACACCATATATTTT
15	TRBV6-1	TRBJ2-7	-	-	CASSQVHLYGYEQYF	TGTGCCAGCAGCCAGGTGCACCTGTATGGGTACGAGCAGTACTTC
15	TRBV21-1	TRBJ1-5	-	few	CASSGPGTLNQPQHF	TGTGCCAGCAGCGGCCCCGGGACCCTCAATCAGCCCCAGCATTTT
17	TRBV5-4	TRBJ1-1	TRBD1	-	CASSSMKGQGMNTEAFF	TGTGCCAGCAGCTCTATGAAAGGACAGGGCATGAACACTGAAGCTTTCTTT
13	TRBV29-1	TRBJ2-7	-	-	CSVDSGVFGEQYF	TGCAGCGTTGACTCAGGGGTCTTTGGCGAGCAGTACTTC
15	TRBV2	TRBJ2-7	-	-	CASSEVAGSLYEQYF	TGTGCCAGCAGTGAAGTGGCAGGATCTCTCTACGAGCAGTACTTC
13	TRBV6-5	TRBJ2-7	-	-	CASSYSLSYEQYF	TGTGCCAGCAGTTACTCCCTGAGCTACGAGCAGTACTTC